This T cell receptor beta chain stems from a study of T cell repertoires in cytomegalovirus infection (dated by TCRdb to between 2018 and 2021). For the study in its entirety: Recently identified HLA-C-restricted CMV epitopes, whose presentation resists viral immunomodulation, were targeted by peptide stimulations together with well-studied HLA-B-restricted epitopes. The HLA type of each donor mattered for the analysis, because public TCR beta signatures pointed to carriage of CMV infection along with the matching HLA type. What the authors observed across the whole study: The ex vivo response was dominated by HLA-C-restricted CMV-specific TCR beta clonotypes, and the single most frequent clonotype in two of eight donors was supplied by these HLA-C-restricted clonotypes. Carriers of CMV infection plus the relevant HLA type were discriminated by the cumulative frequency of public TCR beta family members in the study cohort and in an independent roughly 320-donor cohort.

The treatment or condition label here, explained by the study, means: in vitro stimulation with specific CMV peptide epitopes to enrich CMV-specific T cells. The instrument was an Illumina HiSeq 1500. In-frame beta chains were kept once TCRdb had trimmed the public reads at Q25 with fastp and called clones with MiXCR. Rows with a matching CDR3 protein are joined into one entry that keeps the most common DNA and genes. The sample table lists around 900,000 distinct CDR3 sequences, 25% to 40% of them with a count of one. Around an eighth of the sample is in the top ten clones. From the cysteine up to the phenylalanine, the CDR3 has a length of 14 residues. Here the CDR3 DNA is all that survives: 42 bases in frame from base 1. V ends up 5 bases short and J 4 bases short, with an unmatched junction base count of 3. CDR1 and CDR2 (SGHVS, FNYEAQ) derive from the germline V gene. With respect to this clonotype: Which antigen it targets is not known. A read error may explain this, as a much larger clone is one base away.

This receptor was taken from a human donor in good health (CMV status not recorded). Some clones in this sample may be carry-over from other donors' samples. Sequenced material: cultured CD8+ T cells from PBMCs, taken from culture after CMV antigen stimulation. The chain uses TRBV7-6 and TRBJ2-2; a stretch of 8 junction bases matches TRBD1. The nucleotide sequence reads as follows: TGTGCCAGCAGCCGAGGGACAGGCACCGGGGAGCTGTTTTTT. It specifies CASSRGTGTGELFF.